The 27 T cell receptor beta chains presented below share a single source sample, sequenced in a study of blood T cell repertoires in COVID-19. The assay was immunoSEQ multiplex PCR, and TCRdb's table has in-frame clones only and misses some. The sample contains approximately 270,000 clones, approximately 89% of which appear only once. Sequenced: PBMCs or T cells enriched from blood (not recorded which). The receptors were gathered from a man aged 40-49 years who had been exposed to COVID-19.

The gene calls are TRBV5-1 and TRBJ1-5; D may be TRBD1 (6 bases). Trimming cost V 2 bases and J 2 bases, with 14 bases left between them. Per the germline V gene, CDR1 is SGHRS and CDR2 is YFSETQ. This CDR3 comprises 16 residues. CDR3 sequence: CASSLGSAGGNQPQHF. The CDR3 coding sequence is TGCGCCAGCAGCTTAGGCTCCGCAGGGGGCAATCAGCCCCAGCATTTT.

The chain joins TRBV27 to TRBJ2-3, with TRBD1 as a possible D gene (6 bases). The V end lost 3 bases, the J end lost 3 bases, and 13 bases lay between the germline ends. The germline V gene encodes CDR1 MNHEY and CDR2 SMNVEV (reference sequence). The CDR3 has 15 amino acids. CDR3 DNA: TGTGCCAGCAGTTTTTCAGGGGTAATAACAGATACGCAGTATTTT. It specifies CASSFSGVITDTQYF.

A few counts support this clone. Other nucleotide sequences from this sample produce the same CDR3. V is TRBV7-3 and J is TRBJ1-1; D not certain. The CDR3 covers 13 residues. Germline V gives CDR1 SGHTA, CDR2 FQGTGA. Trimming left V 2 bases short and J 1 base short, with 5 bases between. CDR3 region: CASSLGANTEAFF. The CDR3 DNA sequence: TGTGCCAGCAGCTTAGGAGCGAACACTGAAGCTTTCTTT. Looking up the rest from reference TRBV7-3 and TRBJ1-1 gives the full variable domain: GAGVSQTPSNKVTEKGKYVELRCDPISGHTALYWYRQSLGQGPEFLIYFQGTGAADDSGLPNDRFFAVRPEGSVSTLKIQRTERGDSAVYLCASSLGANTEAFFGQGTRLTVV.

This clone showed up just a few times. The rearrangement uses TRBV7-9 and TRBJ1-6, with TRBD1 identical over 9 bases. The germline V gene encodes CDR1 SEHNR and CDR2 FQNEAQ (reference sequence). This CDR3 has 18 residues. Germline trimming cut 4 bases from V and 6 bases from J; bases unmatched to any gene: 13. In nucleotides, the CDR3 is TGTGCCAGCAGCTCCCAGCCGGACAGGGGTAATATTAATTCACCCCTCCACTTT. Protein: CASSSQPDRGNINSPLHF.

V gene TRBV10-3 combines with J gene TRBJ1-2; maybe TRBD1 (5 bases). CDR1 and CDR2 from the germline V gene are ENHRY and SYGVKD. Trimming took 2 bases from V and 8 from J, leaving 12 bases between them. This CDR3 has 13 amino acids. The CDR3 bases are TGTGCCATCAGTGAGGACGGGGCGGGAGGCTACACCTTC. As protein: CAISEDGAGGYTF.

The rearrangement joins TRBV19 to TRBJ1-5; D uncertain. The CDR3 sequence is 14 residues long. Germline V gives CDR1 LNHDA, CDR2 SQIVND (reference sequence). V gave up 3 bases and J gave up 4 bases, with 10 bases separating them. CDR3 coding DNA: TGTGCCAGTAGTATTGGGGAGTGGAATCAGCCCCAGCATTTT. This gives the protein CASSIGEWNQPQHF.

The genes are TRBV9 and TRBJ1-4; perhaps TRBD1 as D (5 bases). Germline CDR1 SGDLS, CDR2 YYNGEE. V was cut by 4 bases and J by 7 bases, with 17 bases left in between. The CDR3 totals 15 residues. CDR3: CASSLAPGRVEKLFF. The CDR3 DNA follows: TGTGCCAGCAGCCTAGCCCCAGGGAGGGTTGAAAAACTGTTTTTT.

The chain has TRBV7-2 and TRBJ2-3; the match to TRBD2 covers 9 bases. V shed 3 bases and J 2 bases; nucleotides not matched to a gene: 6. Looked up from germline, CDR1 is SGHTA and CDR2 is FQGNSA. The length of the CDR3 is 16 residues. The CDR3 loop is CASSLFSSGNTDTQYF. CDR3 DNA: TGTGCCAGCAGCTTGTTTTCTAGCGGGAACACAGATACGCAGTATTTT.

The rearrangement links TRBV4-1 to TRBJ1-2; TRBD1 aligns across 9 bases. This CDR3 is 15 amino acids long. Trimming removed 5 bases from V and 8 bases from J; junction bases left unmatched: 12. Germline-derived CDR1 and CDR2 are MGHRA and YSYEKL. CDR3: CASSFFTGTGTGYTF. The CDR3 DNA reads TGCGCCAGCAGCTTTTTCACCGGGACAGGGACCGGCTACACCTTC.

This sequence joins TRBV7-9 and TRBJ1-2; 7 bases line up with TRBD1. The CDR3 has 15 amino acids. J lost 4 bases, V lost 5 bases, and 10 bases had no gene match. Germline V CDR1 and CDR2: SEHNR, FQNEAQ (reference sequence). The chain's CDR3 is CASSPPDRPVYGYTF. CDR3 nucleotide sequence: TGTGCCAGCAGCCCCCCGGACAGGCCCGTCTATGGCTACACCTTC.

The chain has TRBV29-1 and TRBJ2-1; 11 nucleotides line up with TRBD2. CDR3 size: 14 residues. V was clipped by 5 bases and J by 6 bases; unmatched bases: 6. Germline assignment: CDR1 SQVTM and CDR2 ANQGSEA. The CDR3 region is CSVPSGRIFNEQFF. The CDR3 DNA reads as TGCAGCGTTCCTAGCGGGAGGATTTTCAATGAGCAGTTCTTC.

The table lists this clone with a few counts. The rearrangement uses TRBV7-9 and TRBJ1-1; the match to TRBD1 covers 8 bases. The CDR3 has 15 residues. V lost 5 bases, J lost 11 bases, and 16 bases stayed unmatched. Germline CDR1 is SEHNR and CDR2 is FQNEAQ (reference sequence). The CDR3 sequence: CASSTPGQAPLGAFF. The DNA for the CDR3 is TGTGCCAGCAGCACACCGGGACAGGCCCCTTTGGGGGCTTTCTTT. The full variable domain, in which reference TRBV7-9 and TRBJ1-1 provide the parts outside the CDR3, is DTGVSQNPRHKITKRGQNVTFRCDPISEHNRLYWYRQTLGQGPEFLTYFQNEAQLEKSRLLSDRFSAERPKGSFSTLEIQRTEQGDSAMYLCASSTPGQAPLGAFFGQGTRLTVV.

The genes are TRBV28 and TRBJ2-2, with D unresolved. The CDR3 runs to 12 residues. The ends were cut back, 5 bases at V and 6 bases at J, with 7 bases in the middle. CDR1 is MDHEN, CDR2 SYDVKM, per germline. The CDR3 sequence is CASSSNAGELFF. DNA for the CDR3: TGTGCCAGCAGTAGCAACGCCGGGGAGCTGTTTTTT.

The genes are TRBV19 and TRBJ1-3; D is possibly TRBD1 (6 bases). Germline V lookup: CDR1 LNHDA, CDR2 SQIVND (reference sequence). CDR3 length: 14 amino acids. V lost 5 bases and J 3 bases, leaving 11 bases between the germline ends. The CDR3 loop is CASSVGTFGNTIYF. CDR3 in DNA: TGTGCCAGTAGTGTGGGGACATTTGGAAACACCATATATTTT.

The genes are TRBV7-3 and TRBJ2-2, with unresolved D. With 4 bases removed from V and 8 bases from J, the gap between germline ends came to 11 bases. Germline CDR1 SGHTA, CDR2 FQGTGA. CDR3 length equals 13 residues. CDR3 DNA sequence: TGTGCCAGCAGCTCTCTCCTCAGAGGGGAGCTGTTTTTT. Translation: CASSSLLRGELFF.

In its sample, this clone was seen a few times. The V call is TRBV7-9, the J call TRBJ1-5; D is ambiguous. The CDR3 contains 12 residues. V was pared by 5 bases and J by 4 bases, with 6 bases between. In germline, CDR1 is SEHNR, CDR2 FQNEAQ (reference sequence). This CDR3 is CASSPENQPQHF. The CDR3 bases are TGTGCCAGCAGCCCCGAGAATCAGCCCCAGCATTTT.

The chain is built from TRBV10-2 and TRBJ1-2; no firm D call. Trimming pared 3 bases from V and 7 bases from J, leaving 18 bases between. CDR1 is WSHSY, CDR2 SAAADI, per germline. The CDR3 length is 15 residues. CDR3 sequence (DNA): TGCGCCAGCAGTGACCCCCCTTTTACGGTGATTGGCTACACCTTC. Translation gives CASSDPPFTVIGYTF.

The CDR3 region has the DNA TGTGCCAGCAGTACAGGGGAGACCCAGTACTTC. This translates into CASSTGETQYF. This chain joins TRBV2 and TRBJ2-5; D might be TRBD1 (6 bases). This CDR3 region has 11 residues. Germline CDR1 SNHLY, CDR2 FYNNEI. The germline V and J ends were trimmed by 5 bases and 5 bases, with 6 bases remaining between them.

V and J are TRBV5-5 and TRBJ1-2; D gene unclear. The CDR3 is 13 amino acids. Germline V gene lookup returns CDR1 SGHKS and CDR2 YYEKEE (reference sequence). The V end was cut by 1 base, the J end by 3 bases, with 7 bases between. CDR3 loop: CASSLNGDYGYTF. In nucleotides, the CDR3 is TGTGCCAGCAGCTTGAACGGAGACTATGGCTACACCTTC.

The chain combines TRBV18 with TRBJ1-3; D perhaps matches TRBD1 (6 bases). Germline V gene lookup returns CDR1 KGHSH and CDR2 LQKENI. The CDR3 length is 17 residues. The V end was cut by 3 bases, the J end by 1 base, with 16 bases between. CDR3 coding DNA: TGTGCCAGCTCACCGTTACAGGGACGTGGTTCTGGAAACACCATATATTTT. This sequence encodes CASSPLQGRGSGNTIYF.

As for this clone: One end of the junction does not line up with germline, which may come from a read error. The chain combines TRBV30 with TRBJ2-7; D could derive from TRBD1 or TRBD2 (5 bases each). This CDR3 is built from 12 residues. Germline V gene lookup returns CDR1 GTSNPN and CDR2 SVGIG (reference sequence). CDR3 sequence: CAGSGGVYEQYF. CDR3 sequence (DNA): TGTGCCGGGAGTGGGGGAGTCTACGAGCAGTACTTC.

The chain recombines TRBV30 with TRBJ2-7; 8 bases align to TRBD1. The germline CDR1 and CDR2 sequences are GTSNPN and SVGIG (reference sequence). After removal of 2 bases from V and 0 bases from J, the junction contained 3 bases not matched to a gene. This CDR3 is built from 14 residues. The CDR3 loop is CAWSFTGGSYEQYF. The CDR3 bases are TGTGCCTGGAGTTTCACAGGGGGCTCCTACGAGCAGTACTTC.

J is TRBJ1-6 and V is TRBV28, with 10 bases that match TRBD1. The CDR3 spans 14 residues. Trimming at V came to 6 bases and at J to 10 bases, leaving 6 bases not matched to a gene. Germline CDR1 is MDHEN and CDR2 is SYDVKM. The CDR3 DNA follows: TGTGCCAGCAGACGACAGGGGGCAGGGTCACCCCTCCACTTT. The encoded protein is CASRRQGAGSPLHF.

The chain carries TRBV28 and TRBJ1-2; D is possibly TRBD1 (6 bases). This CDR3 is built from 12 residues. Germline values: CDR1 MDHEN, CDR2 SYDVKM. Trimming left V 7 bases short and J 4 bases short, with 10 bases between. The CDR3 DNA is TGTGCCAGCACGGGGGGGCCCTATGGCTACACCTTC. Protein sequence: CASTGGPYGYTF.

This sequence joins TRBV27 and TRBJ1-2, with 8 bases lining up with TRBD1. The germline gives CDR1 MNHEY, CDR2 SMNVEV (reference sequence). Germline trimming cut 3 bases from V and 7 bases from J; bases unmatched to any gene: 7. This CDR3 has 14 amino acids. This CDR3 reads CASSFQGARGGYTF. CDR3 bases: TGTGCCAGCAGTTTTCAGGGGGCGAGGGGTGGCTACACCTTC.

The CDR3 DNA is TGTGCCAGCAGCGATAAACAGGGGCATGAGCAGTTCTTC. Its translation: CASSDKQGHEQFF. This chain links TRBV11-2 with TRBJ2-1, with 7 bases lining up with TRBD1. Trimming at V came to 5 bases and at J to 8 bases, leaving 6 bases not matched to a gene. The germline V gene has CDR1 SGHAT and CDR2 FQNNGV. The CDR3 loop spans 13 amino acids.

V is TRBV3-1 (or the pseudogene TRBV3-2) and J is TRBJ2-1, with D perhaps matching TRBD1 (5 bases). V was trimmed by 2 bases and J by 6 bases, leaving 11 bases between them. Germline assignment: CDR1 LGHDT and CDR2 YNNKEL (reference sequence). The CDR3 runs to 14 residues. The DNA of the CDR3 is TGTGCCAGCAGCCAACCTCAGGGCAGCAATGAGCAGTTCTTC. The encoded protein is CASSQPQGSNEQFF.